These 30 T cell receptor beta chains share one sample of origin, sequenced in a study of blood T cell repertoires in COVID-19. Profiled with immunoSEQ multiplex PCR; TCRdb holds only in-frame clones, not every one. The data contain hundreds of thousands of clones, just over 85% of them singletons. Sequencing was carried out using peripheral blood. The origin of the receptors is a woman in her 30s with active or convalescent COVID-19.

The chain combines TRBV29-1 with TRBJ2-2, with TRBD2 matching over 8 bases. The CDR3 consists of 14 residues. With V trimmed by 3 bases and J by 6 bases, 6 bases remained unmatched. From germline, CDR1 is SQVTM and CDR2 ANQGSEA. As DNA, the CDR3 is TGCAGCGTTGAGTCGCGGGGGGTCCCCGGGGAGCTGTTTTTT. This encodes CSVESRGVPGELFF.

CDR3 sequence reads: CASSQVKGQGYNEQFF. As DNA, the CDR3 is TGCGCCAGCAGCCAAGTAAAAGGACAGGGGTACAATGAGCAGTTCTTC. The V gene is TRBV4-1, the J gene TRBJ2-1, with 9 bases lining up with TRBD1. Germline-derived CDR1 and CDR2 are MGHRA and YSYEKL. V lost 1 base and J lost 4; bases outside the gene matches: 5. This CDR3 has 16 amino acids.

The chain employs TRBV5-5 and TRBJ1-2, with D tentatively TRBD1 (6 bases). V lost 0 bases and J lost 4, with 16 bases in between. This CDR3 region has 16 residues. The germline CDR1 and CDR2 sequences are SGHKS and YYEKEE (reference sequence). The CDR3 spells CASSLADGGPIYGYTF. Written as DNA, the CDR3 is TGTGCCAGCAGCTTGGCTGATGGGGGCCCGATCTATGGCTACACCTTC.

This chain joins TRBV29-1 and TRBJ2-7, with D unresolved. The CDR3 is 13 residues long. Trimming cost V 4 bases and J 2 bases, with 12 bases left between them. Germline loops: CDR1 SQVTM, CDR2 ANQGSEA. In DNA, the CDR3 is TGCAGCGTTGTCGCGACTGGTACCTACGAGCAGTACTTC. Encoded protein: CSVVATGTYEQYF.

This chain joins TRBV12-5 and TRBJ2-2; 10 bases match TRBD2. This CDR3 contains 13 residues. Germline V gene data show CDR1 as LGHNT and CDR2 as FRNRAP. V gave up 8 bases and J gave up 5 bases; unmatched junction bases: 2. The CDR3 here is CASSGGVTGELFF. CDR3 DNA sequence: TGTGCTAGTAGCGGGGGGGTTACCGGGGAGCTGTTTTTT.

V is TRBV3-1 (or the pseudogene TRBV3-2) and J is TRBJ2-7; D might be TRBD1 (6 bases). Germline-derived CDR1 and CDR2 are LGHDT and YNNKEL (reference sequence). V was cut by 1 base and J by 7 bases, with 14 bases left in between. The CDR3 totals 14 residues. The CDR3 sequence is CASSQARQGREQYF. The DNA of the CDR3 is TGTGCCAGCAGCCAAGCTCGGCAGGGGCGTGAGCAGTACTTC.

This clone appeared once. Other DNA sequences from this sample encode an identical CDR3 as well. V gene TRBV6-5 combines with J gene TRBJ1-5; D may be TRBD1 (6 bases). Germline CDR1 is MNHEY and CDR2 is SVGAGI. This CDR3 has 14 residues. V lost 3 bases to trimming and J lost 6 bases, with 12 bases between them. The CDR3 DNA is TGTGCCAGCAGTTATGGTGGGGGCGGTCAGCCCCAGCATTTT. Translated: CASSYGGGGQPQHF.

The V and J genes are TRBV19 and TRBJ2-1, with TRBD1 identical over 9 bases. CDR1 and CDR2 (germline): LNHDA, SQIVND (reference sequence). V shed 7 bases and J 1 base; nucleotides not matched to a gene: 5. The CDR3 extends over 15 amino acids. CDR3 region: CASNTGGESYNEQFF. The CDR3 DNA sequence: TGTGCCAGTAACACAGGGGGCGAATCCTACAATGAGCAGTTCTTC.

CDR3 loop: CASSQESQGEETQYF. The CDR3 coding sequence is TGTGCCAGCAGCCAGGAAAGCCAAGGGGAAGAGACCCAGTACTTC. The chain has TRBV3-1 (or the pseudogene TRBV3-2) and TRBJ2-5; maybe TRBD1 (5 bases). The CDR3 is made up of 15 amino acids. Germline CDR1 is LGHDT and CDR2 is YNNKEL (reference sequence). V was shortened by 3 bases and J by 3 bases, with 14 bases between the two germline ends.

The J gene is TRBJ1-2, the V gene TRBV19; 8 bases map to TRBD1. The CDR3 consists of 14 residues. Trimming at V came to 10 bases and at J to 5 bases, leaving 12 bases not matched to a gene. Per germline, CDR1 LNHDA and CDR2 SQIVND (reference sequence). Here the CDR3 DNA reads TGTGCCATCGAAGGAGGGACAGGCTATTATGGCTACACCTTC. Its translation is CAIEGGTGYYGYTF.

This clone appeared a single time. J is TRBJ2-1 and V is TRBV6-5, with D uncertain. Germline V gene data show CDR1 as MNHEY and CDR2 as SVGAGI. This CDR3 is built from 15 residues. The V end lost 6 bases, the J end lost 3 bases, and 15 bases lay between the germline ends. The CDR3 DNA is TGTGCCAGCAGCTTGACACTTGCCAACTACAATGAGCAGTTCTTC. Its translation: CASSLTLANYNEQFF.

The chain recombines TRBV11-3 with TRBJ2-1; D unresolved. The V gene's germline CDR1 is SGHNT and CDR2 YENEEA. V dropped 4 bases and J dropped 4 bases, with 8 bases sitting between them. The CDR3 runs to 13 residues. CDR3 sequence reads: CASSSRSYNEQFF. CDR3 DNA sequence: TGTGCCAGCAGCTCGCGGTCTTACAATGAGCAGTTCTTC.

The CDR3 spells CASSQGLVRDIQYF. The CDR3 bases are TGTGCCAGCAGTCAGGGACTAGTAAGAGACATTCAGTACTTC. The chain links TRBV6-2 or TRBV6-3 to TRBJ2-4, with 8 bases aligning to TRBD2. CDR1 is MNHEY and CDR2 is SVGEGT in the germline V gene. This CDR3 is 14 amino acids long. J was trimmed by 8 bases and V by 5 bases; bases with no gene match: 8.

The CDR3: CASSEINGGYTF. CDR3 sequence (DNA): TGTGCCAGCAGCGAGATAAACGGTGGCTACACCTTC. The chain recombines TRBV6-5 with TRBJ1-2; D remains unclear. The V end was cut by 6 bases, the J end by 7 bases, with 12 bases between. CDR1 and CDR2 from the germline V gene are MNHEY and SVGAGI. The CDR3 has 12 amino acids.

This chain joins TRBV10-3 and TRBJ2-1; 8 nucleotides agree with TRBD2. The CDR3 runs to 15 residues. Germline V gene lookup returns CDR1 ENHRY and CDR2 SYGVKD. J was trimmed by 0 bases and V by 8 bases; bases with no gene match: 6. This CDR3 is CAIGSGADSYNEQFF. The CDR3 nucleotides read TGTGCCATCGGTAGCGGGGCCGACTCCTACAATGAGCAGTTCTTC.

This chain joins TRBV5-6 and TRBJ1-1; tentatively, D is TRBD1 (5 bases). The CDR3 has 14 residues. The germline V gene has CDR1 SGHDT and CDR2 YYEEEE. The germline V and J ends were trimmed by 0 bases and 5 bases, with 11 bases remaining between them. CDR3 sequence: CASSLAEQGTEAFF. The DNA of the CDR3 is TGTGCCAGCAGCTTGGCCGAGCAGGGAACTGAAGCTTTCTTT.

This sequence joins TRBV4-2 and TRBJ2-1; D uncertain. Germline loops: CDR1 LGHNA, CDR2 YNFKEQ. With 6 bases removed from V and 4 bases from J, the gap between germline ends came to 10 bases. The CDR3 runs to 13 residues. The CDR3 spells CASSESEYNEQFF. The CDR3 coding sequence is TGTGCCAGCAGTGAGTCGGAGTACAATGAGCAGTTCTTC.

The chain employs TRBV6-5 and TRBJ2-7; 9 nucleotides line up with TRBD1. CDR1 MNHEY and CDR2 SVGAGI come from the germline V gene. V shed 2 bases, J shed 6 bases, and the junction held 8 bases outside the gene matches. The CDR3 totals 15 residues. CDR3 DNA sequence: TGTGCCAGCAGTTACACCGGGACAGGGTATGGCGAGCAGTACTTC. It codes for CASSYTGTGYGEQYF.

CDR3 sequence: CASSYAAPSGVTDTQYF. CDR3 nucleotide sequence: TGTGCCAGCAGTTACGCCGCCCCCAGCGGTGTCACAGATACGCAGTATTTT. The V call is TRBV27, the J call TRBJ2-3, with a tentative D call TRBD2 (5 bases). This CDR3 contains 17 residues. V was shortened by 4 bases and J by 2 bases, with 19 bases between the two germline ends. CDR1 and CDR2 from the germline V gene are MNHEY and SMNVEV (reference sequence).

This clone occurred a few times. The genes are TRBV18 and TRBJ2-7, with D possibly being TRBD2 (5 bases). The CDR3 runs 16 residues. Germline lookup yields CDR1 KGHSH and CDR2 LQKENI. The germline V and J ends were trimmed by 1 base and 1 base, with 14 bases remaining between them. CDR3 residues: CASSPRGNSRSYEQYF. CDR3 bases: TGTGCCAGCTCACCACGAGGGAATAGCAGATCCTACGAGCAGTACTTC.

Here the CDR3 DNA reads TGTGCCAGCACTCAAGGGGGGGGACAAGAGACCCAGTACTTC. It yields the protein CASTQGGGQETQYF. This chain links TRBV25-1 with TRBJ2-5; possibly TRBD2 for D (7 bases). This CDR3 comprises 14 residues. V dropped 7 bases and J dropped 2 bases, with 14 bases sitting between them. The germline V gene has CDR1 MGHDK and CDR2 SYGVNS.

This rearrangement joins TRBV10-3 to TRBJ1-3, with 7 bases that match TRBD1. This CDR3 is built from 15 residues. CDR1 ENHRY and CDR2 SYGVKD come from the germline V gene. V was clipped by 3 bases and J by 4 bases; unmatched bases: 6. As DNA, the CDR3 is TGTGCCATCAGTGAAGGGGACAGACACGGAAACACCATATATTTT. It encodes CAISEGDRHGNTIYF.

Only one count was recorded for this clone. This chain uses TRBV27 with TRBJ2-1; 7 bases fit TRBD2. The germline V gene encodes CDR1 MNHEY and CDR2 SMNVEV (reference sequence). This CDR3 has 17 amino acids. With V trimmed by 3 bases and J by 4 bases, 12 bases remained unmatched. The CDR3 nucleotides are TGTGCCAGCAGTTTCCTCTCTGTACTAGCGAGATACAATGAGCAGTTCTTC. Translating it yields CASSFLSVLARYNEQFF.

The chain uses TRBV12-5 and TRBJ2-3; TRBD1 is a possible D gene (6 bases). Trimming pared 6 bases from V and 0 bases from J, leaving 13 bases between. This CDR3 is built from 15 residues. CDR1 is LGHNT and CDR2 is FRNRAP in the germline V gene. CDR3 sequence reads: CASGSDSSSTDTQYF. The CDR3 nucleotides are TGTGCTAGTGGGTCGGACAGCTCTAGCACAGATACGCAGTATTTT. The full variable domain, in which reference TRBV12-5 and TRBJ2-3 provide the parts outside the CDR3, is DARVTQTPRHKVTEMGQEVTMRCQPILGHNTVFWYRQTMMQGLELLAYFRNRAPLDDSGMPKDRFSAEMPDATLATLKIQPSEPRDSAVYFCASGSDSSSTDTQYFGPGTRLTVL.

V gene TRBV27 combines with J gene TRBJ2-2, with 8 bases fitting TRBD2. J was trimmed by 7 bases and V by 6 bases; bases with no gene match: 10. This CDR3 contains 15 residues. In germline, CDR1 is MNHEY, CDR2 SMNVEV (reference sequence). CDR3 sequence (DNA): TGTGCCAGCAGCCGGGGCGGGGGGTTCGACGGGGAGCTGTTTTTT. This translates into CASSRGGGFDGELFF.

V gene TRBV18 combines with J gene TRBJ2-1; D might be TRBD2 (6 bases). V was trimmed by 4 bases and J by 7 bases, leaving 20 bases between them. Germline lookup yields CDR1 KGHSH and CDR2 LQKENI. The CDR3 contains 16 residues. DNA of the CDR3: TGTGCCAGCTCACTACCGGCGACTAGAACCCAAAATGAGCAGTTCTTC. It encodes CASSLPATRTQNEQFF.

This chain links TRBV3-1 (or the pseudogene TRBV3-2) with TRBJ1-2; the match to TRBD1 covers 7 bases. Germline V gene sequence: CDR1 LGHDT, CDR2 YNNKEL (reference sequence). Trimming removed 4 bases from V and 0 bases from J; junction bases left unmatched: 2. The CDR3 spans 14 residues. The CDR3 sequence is CASSRGQPNYGYTF. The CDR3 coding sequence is TGTGCCAGCAGCCGGGGACAGCCTAACTATGGCTACACCTTC.

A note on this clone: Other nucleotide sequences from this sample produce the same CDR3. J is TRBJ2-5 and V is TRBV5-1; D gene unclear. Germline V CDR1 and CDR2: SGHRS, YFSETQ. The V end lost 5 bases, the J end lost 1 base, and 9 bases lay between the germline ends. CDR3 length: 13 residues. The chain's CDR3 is CASRPTAQETQYF. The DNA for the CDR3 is TGCGCCAGCAGACCTACAGCCCAAGAGACCCAGTACTTC.

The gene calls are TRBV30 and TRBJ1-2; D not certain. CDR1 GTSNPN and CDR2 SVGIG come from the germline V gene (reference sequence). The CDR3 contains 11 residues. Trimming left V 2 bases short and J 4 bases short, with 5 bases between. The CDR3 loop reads CAWSLGYGYTF. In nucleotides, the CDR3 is TGTGCCTGGAGTCTCGGCTATGGCTACACCTTC.

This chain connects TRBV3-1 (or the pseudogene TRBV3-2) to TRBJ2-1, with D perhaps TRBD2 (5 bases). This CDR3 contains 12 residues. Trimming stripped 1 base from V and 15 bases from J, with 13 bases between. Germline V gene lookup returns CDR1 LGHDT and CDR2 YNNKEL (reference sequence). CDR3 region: CASSQVVAGLFF. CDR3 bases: TGTGCCAGCAGCCAAGTGGTCGCGGGTTTGTTCTTC.